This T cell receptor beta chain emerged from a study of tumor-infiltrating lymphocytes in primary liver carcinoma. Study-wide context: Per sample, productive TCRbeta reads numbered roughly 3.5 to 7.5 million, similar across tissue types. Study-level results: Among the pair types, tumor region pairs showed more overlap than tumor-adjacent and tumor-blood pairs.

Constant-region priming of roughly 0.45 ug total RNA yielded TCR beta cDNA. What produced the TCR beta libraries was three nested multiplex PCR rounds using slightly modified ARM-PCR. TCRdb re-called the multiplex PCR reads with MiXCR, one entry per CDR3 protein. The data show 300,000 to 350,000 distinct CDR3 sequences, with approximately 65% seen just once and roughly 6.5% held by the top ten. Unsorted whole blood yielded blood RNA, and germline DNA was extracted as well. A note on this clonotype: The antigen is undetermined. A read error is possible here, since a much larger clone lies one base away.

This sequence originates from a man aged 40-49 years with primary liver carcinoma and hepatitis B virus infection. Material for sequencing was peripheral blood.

This chain's CDR3 is CASSQEPTSIYELYF. The DNA for the CDR3 is TGCGCCAGCAGCCAAGAGCCGACTTCGATCTACGAGCTGTACTTC. The chain employs TRBV4-3 and TRBJ2-7; unclear D gene. Germline CDR1 is LGHNA and CDR2 is YSLEER. The CDR3 spans 15 residues.